The 8 T cell receptor beta chains in this list originate from one sample, sequenced in a study of cytomegalovirus exposure and HLA in healthy donors. The PCR was carried out with 60 Vbeta primers and 13 Jbeta primers. TCRdb's table, derived via immunoSEQ multiplex PCR, lists solely in-frame clones and lacks some. The table lists around 150,000 clones, 77% of them singletons. Sequenced: PBMCs. These receptors all come from a woman aged 40 to 55 in good health and CMV-seropositive.

The chain has TRBV4-3 and TRBJ2-1; 10 positions agree with TRBD1. The trim removed 0 bases at V and 6 bases at J, leaving 5 bases unmatched. Germline CDR1 is LGHNA and CDR2 is YSLEER. This CDR3 has 16 amino acids. The CDR3 DNA reads as TGCGCCAGCAGCCAAGAGGTCGGGACAGGGGTCAATGAGCAGTTCTTC. As protein: CASSQEVGTGVNEQFF.

The V and J genes are TRBV15 and TRBJ2-7; TRBD2 is a possible D gene (5 bases). Per the germline V gene, CDR1 is LNHNV and CDR2 is YYDKDF (reference sequence). V lost 5 bases, J lost 0 bases, and 11 bases lay in between. This CDR3 is 14 amino acids long. In nucleotides, the CDR3 is TGTGCCACCAGCCGGGCGGGTCTCTCCTACGAGCAGTACTTC. Its translation: CATSRAGLSYEQYF.

The V and J genes are TRBV28 and TRBJ2-7; 7 nucleotides match TRBD1. CDR1 and CDR2 from the germline V gene are MDHEN and SYDVKM. V trimming: 10 bases; J trimming: 3 bases; junction bases outside the gene matches: 18. The CDR3 runs to 16 residues. The CDR3 is CATNDRDDFLGYEQYF. The CDR3 coding sequence is TGTGCCACCAACGACAGGGATGATTTTCTCGGCTACGAGCAGTACTTC.

The chain employs TRBV28 and TRBJ2-5; TRBD2 aligns across 8 bases. CDR1 and CDR2 (germline): MDHEN, SYDVKM. V shed 11 bases and J 4 bases; nucleotides not matched to a gene: 15. This CDR3 has 15 amino acids. CDR3 sequence reads: CAVARGGRFGETQYF. The CDR3 bases are TGTGCCGTAGCCCGGGGGGGGCGGTTTGGAGAGACCCAGTACTTC.

This clone was observed a single time. The chain is built from TRBV28 and TRBJ1-1, with TRBD1 matching 8 bases. This CDR3 is built from 11 residues. Trimming took 4 bases from V and 10 from J; bases not matched to a gene: 2. In germline, CDR1 is MDHEN, CDR2 SYDVKM. CDR3 nucleotide sequence: TGTGCCAGCAGTTACAGGGGGTCAGCTTTCTTT. It is translated as CASSYRGSAFF.

The chain couples TRBV5-1 to TRBJ2-5; 12 bases are a match to TRBD1. CDR1 SGHRS and CDR2 YFSETQ come from the germline V gene. The CDR3 spans 16 residues. V shed 4 bases and J 4 bases; nucleotides not matched to a gene: 8. CDR3 amino acids: CASSGGTGGGSETQYF. For the CDR3, the DNA is TGCGCCAGCAGCGGCGGGACAGGGGGCGGGTCAGAGACCCAGTACTTC.

J is TRBJ2-2 and V is TRBV4-3; D not resolved. The CDR3 has 11 residues. Deletions cut 5 bases from V and 6 bases from J, with 4 bases between. Germline CDR1 is LGHNA and CDR2 is YSLEER. The CDR3 loop is CASSGPGELFF. CDR3 bases: TGCGCCAGCAGCGGGCCCGGGGAGCTGTTTTTT.

V and J are TRBV19 and TRBJ2-7; 11 bases match TRBD2. Germline loops: CDR1 LNHDA, CDR2 SQIVND (reference sequence). The CDR3 spans 13 residues. After removal of 4 bases from V and 4 bases from J, the junction contained 0 bases not matched to a gene. The CDR3 sequence is CASSRLAGYEQYF. In nucleotides, the CDR3 is TGTGCCAGTAGTAGACTAGCGGGGTACGAGCAGTACTTC.